This T cell receptor beta chain was sequenced during a study of somatic mutations in cytotoxic T cells in rheumatoid arthritis. Profiled with immunoSEQ multiplex PCR; TCRdb holds only in-frame clones, not every one. The sample holds over 10,000 clones, over 70% seen once. The sample holds one count of this clone. The CDR3 runs to 15 residues. The germline V and J ends were trimmed by 2 bases and 2 bases, with 7 bases remaining between them. Germline V gene sequence: CDR1 MNHNS, CDR2 SASEGT. Sequencing input: CD8+ T cells sorted from blood. The chain carries TRBV6-1 and TRBJ2-6, with D uncertain. This TCR was recovered from a man aged 65-85 years in good health. The CDR3 region has the DNA TGTGCCAGCAGTGAAAGGTCTACTGGGGCCAACGTCCTGACTTTC. Residues: CASSERSTGANVLTF.